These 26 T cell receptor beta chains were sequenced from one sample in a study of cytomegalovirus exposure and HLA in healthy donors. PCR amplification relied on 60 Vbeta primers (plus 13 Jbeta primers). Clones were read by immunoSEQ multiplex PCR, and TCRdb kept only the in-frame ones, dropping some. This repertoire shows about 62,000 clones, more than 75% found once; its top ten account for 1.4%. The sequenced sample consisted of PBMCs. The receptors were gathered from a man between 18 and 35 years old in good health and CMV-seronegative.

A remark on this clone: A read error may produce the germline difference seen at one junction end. CDR3 in DNA: TGTGCCACCTCTTCCGGGACAGGGTTT. The encoded protein is CATSSGTGF. The chain is built from TRBV2 and TRBJ1-1, with 9 bases matching TRBD1. This CDR3 has 9 residues. Germline values: CDR1 SNHLY, CDR2 FYNNEI.

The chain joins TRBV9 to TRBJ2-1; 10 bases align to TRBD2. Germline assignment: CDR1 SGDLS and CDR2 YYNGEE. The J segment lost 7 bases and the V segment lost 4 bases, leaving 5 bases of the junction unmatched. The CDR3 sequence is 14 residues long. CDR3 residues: CASSISSGGNEQFF. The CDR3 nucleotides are TGTGCCAGCAGCATCTCTAGCGGGGGAAATGAGCAGTTCTTC.

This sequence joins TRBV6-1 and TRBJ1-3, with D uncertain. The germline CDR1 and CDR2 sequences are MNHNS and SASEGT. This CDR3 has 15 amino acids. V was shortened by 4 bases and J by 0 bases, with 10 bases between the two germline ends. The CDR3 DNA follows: TGTGCCAGCAGTGTGCAGGCCCTCTCTGGAAACACCATATATTTT. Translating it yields CASSVQALSGNTIYF.

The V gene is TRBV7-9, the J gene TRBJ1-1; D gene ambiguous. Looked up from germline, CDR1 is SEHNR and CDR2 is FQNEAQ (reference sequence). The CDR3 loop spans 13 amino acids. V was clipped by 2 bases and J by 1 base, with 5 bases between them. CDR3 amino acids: CASSLSGNTEAFF. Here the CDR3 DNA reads TGTGCCAGCAGCTTATCAGGGAACACTGAAGCTTTCTTT.

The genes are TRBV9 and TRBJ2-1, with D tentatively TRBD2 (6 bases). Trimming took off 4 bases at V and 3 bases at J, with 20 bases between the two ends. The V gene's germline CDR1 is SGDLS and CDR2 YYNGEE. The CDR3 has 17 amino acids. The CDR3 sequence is CASSPTLGAGSYNEQFF. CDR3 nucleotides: TGTGCCAGCAGCCCAACCCTAGGGGCGGGAAGCTACAATGAGCAGTTCTTC.

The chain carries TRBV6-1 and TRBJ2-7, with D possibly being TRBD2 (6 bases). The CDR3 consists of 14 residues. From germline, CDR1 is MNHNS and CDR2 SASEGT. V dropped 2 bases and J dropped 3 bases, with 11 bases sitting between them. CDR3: CASSEPRGIYEQYF. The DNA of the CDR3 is TGTGCCAGCAGTGAACCCCGGGGGATCTACGAGCAGTACTTC.

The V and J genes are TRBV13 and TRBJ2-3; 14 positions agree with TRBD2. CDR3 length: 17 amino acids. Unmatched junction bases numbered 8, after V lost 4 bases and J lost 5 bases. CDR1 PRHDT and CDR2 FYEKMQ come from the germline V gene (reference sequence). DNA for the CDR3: TGTGCCAGCAGCTCGCTGACTAGCGGGGGGGCGGGAGATACGCAGTATTTT. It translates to CASSSLTSGGAGDTQYF.

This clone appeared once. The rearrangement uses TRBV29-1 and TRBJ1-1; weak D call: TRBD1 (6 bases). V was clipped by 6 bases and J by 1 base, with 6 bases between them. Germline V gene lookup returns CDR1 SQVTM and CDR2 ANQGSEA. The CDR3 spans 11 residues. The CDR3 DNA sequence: TGCAGCGTGGGACAGAACACTGAAGCTTTCTTT. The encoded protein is CSVGQNTEAFF. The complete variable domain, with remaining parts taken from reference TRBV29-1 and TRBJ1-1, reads SAVISQKPSRDICQRGTSLTIQCQVDSQVTMMFWYRQQPGQSLTLIATANQGSEATYESGFVIDKFPISRPNLTFSTLTVSNMSPEDSSIYLCSVGQNTEAFFGQGTRLTVV.

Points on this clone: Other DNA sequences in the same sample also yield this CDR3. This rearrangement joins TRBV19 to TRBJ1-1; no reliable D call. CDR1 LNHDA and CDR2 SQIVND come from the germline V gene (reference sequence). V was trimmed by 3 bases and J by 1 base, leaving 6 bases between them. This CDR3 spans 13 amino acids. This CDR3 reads CASSIGGNTEAFF. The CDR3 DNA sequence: TGTGCCAGTAGTATTGGCGGGAACACTGAAGCTTTCTTT.

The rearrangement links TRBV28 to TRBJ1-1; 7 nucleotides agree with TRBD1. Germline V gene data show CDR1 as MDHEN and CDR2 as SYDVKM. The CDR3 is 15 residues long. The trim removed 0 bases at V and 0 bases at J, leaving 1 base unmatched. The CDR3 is CASSLWGQLNTEAFF. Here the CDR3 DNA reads TGTGCCAGCAGTTTATGGGGACAGCTGAACACTGAAGCTTTCTTT.

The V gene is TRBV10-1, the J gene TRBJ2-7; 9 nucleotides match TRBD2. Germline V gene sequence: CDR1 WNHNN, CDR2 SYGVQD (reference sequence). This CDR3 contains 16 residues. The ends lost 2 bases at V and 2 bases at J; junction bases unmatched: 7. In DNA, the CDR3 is TGCGCCAGCAGTGAGGGGGTAGCGGGGGCCACCTACGAGCAGTACTTC. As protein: CASSEGVAGATYEQYF.

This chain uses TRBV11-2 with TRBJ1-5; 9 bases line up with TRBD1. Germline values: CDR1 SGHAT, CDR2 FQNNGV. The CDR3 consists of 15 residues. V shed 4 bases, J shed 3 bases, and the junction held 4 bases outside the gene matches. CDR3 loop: CASSSQGALNQPQHF. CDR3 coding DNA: TGTGCCAGCAGCTCACAGGGGGCTCTCAATCAGCCCCAGCATTTT.

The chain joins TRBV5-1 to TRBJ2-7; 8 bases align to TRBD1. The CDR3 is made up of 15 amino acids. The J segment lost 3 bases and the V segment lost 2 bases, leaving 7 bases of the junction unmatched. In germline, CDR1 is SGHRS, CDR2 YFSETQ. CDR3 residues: CASSFTGGISYEQYF. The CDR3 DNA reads TGCGCCAGCAGCTTCACAGGGGGTATAAGCTACGAGCAGTACTTC.

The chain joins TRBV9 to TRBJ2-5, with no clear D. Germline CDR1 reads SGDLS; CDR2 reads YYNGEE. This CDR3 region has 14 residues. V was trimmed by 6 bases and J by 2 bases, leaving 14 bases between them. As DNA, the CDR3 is TGTGCCAGCACCCCGTCCGTATCTCAAGAGACCCAGTACTTC. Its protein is CASTPSVSQETQYF. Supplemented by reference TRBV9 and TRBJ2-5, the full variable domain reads DSGVTQTPKHLITATGQRVTLRCSPRSGDLSVYWYQQSLDQGLQFLIQYYNGEERAKGNILERFSAQQFPDLHSELNLSSLELGDSALYFCASTPSVSQETQYFGPGTRLLVL.

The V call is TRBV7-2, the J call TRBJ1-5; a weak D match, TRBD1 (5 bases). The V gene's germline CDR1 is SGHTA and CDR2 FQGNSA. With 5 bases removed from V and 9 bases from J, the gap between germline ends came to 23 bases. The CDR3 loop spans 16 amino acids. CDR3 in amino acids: CASSPGWGDPYGPQHF. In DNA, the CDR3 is TGTGCCAGCAGCCCTGGGTGGGGGGATCCCTATGGGCCCCAGCATTTT.

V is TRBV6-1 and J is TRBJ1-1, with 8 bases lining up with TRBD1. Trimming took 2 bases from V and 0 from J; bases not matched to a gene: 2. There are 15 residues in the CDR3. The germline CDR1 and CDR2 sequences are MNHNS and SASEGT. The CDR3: CASSEPGQVNTEAFF. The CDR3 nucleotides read TGTGCCAGCAGTGAACCGGGACAGGTGAACACTGAAGCTTTCTTT.

CDR3 in amino acids: CASSEGQGAFEKLFF. The CDR3 nucleotides are TGTGCCAGCAGTGAAGGACAGGGGGCGTTTGAAAAACTGTTTTTT. The chain carries TRBV6-1 and TRBJ1-4, with 10 positions matching TRBD1. J was trimmed by 7 bases and V by 1 base; bases with no gene match: 3. Germline-derived CDR1 and CDR2 are MNHNS and SASEGT. CDR3 length: 15 amino acids.

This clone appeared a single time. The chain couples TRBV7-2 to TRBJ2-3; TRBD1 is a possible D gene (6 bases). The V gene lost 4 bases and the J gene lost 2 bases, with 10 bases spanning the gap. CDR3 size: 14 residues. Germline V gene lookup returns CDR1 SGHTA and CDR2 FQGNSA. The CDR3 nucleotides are TGTGCCAGCAGCTCAGACAGGTTCACAGATACGCAGTATTTT. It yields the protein CASSSDRFTDTQYF. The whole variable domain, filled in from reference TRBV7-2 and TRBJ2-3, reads GAGVSQSPSNKVTEKGKDVELRCDPISGHTALYWYRQSLGQGLEFLIYFQGNSAPDKSGLPSDRFSAERTGGSVSTLTIQRTQQEDSAVYLCASSSDRFTDTQYFGPGTRLTVL.

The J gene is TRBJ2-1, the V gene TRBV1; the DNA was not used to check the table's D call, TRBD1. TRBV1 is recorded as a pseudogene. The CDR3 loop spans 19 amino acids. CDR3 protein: CTSSQSRDSHISSYNEQFF. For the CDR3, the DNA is TGCACCAGCAGCCAAAGCCGGGACAGCCATATTTCTTCCTACAATGAGCAGTTCTTC.

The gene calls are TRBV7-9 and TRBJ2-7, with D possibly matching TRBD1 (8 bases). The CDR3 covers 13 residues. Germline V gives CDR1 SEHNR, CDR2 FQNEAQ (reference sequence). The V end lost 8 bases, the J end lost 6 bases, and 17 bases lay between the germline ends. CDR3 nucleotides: TGTGCCAGCGCTCGGGGGGACAGGAGCGAGCAGTACTTC. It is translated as CASARGDRSEQYF.

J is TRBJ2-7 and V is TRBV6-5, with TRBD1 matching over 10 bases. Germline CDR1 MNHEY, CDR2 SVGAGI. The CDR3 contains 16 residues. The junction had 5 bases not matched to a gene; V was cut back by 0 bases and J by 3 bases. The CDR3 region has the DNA TGTGCCAGCAGTTACTCGCCGGACAGGGGGATCTACGAGCAGTACTTC. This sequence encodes CASSYSPDRGIYEQYF.

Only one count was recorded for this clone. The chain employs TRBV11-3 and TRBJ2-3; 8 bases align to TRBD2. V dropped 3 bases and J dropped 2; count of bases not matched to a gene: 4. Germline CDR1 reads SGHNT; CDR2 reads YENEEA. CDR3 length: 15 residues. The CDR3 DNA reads TGTGCCAGCAGCTTTGGACTAGCTGCCACAGATACGCAGTATTTT. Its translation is CASSFGLAATDTQYF.

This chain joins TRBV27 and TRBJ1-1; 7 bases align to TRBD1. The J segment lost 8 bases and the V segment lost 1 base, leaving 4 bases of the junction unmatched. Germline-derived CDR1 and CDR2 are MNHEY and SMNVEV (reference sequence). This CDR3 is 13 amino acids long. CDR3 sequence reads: CASSLWDSQEAFF. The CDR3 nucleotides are TGTGCCAGCAGTTTATGGGACAGTCAGGAAGCTTTCTTT.

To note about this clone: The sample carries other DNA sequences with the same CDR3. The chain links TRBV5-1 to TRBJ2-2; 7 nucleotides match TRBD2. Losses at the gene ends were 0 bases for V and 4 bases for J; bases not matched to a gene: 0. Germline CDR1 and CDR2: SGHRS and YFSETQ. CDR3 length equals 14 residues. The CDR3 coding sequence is TGCGCCAGCAGCTTGGCGGGGGGCACCGGGGAGCTGTTTTTT. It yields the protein CASSLAGGTGELFF.

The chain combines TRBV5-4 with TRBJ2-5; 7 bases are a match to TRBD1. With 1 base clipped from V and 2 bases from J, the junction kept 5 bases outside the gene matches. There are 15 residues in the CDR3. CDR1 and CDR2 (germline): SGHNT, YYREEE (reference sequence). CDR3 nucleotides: TGTGCCAGCAGCTTGAAGGGGACAGTGCAAGAGACCCAGTACTTC. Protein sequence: CASSLKGTVQETQYF.

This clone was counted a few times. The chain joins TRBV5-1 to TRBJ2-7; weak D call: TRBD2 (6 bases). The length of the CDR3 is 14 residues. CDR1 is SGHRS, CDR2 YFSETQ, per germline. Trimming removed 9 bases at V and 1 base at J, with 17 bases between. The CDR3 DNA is TGCGCCACCAGAGGAGGGTTAAGTTCCTACGAGCAGTACTTC. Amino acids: CATRGGLSSYEQYF.